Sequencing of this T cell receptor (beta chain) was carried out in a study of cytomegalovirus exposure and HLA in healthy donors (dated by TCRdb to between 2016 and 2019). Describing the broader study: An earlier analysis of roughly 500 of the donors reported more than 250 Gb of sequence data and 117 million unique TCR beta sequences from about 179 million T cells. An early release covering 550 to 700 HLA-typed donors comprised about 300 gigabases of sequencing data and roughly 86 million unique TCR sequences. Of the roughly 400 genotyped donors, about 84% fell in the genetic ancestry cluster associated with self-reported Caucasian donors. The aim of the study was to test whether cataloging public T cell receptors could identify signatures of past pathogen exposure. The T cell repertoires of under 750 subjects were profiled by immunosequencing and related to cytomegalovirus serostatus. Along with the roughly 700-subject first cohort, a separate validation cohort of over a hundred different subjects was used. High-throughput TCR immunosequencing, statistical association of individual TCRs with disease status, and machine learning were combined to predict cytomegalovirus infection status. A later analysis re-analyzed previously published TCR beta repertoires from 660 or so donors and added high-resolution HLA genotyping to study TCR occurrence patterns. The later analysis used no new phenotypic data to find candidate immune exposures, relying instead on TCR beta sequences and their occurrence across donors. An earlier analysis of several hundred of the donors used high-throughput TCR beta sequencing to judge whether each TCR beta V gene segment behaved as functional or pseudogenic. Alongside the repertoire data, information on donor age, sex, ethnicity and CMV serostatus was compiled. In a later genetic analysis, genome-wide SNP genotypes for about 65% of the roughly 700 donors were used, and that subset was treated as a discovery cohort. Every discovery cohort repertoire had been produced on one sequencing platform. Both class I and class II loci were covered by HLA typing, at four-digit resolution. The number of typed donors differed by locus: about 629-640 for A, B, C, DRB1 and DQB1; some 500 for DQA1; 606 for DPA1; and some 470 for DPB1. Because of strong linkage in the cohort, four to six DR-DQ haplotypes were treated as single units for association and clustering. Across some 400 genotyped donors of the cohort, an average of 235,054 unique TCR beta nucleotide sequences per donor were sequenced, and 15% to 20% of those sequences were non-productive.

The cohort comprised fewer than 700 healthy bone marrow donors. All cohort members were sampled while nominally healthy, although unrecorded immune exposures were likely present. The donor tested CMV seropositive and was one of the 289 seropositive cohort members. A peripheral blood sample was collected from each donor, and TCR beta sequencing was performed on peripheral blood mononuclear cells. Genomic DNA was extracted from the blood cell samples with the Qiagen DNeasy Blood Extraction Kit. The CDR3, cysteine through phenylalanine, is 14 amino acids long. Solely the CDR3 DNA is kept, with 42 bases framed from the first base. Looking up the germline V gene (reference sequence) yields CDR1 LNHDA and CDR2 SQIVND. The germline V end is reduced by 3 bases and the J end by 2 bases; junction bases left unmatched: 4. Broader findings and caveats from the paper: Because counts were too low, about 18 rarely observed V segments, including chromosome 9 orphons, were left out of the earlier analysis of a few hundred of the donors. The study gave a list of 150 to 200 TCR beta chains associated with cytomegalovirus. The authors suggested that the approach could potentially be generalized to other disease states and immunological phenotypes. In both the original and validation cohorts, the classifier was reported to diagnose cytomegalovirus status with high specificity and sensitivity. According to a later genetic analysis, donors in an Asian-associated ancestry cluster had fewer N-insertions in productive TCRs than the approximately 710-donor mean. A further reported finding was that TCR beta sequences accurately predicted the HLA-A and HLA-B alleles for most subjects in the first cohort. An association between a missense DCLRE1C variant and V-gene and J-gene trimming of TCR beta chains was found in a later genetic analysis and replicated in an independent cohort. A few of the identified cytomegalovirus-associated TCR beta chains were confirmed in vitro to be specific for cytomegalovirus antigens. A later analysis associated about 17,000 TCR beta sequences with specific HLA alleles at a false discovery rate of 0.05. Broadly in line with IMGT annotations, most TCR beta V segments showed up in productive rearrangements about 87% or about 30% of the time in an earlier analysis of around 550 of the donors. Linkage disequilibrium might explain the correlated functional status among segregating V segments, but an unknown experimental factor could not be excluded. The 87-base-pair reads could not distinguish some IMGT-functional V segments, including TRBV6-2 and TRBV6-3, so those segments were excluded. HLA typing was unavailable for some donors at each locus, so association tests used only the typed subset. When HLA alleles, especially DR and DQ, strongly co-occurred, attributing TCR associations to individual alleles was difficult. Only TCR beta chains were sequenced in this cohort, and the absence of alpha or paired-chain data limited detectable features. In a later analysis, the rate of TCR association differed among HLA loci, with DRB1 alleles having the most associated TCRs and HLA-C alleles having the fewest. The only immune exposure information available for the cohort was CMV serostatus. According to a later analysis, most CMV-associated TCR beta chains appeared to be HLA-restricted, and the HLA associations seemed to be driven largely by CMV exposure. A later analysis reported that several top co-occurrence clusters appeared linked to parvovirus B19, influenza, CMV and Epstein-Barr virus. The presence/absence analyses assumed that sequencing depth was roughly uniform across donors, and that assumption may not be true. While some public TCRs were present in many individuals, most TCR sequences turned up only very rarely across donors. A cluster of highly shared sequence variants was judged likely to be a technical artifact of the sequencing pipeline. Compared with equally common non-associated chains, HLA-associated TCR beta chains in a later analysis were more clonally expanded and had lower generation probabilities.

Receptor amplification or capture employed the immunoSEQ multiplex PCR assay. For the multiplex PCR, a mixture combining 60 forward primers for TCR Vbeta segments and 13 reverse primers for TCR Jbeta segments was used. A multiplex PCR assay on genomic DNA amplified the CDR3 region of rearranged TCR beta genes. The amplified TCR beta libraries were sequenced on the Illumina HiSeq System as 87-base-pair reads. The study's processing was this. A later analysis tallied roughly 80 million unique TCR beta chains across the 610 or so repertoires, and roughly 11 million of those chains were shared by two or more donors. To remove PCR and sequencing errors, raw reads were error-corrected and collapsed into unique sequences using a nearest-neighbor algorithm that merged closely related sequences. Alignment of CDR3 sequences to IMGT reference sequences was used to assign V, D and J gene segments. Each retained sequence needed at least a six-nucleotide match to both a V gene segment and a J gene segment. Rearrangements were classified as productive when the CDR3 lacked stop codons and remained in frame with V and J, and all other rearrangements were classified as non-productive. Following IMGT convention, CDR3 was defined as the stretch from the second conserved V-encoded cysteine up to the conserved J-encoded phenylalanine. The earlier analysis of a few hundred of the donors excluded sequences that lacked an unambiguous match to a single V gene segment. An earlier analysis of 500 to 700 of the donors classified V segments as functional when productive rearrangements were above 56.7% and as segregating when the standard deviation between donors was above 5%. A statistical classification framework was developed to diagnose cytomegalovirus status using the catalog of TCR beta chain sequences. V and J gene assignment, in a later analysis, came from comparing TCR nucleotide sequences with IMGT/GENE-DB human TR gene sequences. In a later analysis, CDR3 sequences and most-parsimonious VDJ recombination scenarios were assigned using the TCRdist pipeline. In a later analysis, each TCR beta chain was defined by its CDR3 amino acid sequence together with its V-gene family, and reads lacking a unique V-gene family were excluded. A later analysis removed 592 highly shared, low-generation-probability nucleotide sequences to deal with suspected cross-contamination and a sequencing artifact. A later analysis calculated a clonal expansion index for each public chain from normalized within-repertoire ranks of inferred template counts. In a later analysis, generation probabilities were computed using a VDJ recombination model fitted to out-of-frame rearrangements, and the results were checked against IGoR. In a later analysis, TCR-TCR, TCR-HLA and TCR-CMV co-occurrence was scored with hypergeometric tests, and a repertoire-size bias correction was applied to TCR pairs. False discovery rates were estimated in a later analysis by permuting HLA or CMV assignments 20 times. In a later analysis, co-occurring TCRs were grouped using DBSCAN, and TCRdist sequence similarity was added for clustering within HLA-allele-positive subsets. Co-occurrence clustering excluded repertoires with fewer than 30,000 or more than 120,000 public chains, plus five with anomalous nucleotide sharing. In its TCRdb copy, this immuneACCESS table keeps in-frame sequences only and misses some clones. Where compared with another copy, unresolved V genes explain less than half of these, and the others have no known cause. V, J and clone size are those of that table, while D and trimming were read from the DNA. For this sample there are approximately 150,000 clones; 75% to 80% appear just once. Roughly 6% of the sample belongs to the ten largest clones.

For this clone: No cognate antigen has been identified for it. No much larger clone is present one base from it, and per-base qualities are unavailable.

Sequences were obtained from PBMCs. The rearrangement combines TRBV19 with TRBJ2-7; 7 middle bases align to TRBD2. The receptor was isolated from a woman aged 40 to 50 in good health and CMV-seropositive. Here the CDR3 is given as CASSMGLTAYEQYF. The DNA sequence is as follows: TGTGCCAGTAGTATGGGACTAACAGCCTACGAGCAGTACTTC.